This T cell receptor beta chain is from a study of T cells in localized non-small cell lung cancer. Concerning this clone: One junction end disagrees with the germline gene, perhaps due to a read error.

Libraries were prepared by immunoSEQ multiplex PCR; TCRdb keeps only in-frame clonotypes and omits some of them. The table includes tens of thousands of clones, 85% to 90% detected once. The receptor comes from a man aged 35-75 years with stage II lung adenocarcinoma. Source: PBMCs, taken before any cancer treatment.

CDR3 in amino acids: CASSSSTSSQPQHF. DNA for the CDR3: TGTGCCAGCAGTTCCTCGACAAGCAGTCAGCCCCAGCATTTT. V is TRBV2 and J is TRBJ1-5, with D unresolved. Germline V CDR1 and CDR2: SNHLY, FYNNEI. The CDR3 sequence is 14 residues long.